The 21 T cell receptor beta chains below all came from one sample that was sequenced in a study of human T cells and chemical hapten exposure. Each CDR3 protein gets one entry after TCRdb re-called the RACE reads with MiXCR. The table includes around 47,000 distinct CDR3 sequences, about 3.7% detected once. The time point denotes: healthy volunteer bleed at 6 weeks. Someone pulled total RNA out of unfractionated whole blood. The sequencing input was whole blood. Receptors originate from a human donor in good health. Some clones in this sample may be carry-over from other donors' samples.

This clonotype has at least ten counts. This chain joins TRBV24-1 and TRBJ2-1, with D perhaps matching TRBD1 (5 bases). Trimming removed 0 bases at V and 5 bases at J, with 13 bases between. This CDR3 spans 16 amino acids. CDR1 KGHDR and CDR2 SFDVKD come from the germline V gene. CDR3 amino acids: CATSDLKGEGNNEQFF. The DNA for the CDR3 is TGTGCCACCAGTGATTTGAAAGGGGAAGGAAACAATGAGCAGTTCTTC.

This clonotype was seen at least ten times. The genes are TRBV3-1 and TRBJ1-5; D uncertain. Per the germline V gene, CDR1 is LGHDT and CDR2 is YNNKEL (reference sequence). This CDR3 spans 14 amino acids. V was pared by 4 bases and J by 11 bases, with 18 bases between. CDR3 sequence (DNA): TGTGCCAGCAGCCCGACGGCTTCTGGTACAGCCCAGCATTTT. Protein product: CASSPTASGTAQHF.

This clonotype came up many times. The CDR3 spells CAISEQGYEQYF. Written as DNA, the CDR3 is TGTGCCATCAGTGAACAGGGCTACGAGCAGTACTTC. The chain links TRBV10-3 to TRBJ2-7; TRBD1 might be the D (6 bases). The germline V and J ends were trimmed by 3 bases and 3 bases, with 6 bases remaining between them. The CDR3 loop spans 12 amino acids. Per the germline V gene, CDR1 is ENHRY and CDR2 is SYGVKD.

The chain couples TRBV6-1 to TRBJ1-2, with a possible D match to TRBD1 (5 bases). CDR3 length: 14 amino acids. Germline CDR1 MNHNS, CDR2 SASEGT. The V and J ends lost 0 bases and 8 bases respectively, with 13 bases between them. The CDR3 spells CASSEARGLRGYTF. The CDR3 region has the DNA TGTGCCAGCAGTGAAGCCCGGGGACTAAGAGGCTACACCTTC.

The chain recombines TRBV6-5 with TRBJ1-1; D call uncertain. The germline V and J ends were trimmed by 2 bases and 3 bases, with 7 bases remaining between them. Germline V gene data show CDR1 as MNHEY and CDR2 as SVGAGI. The CDR3 consists of 13 residues. The CDR3: CASSYLGDTEAFF. CDR3 DNA sequence: TGTGCCAGCAGTTACCTTGGTGACACTGAAGCTTTCTTT.

In this sample, this clonotype turned up many times. The chain employs TRBV28 and TRBJ2-2; D call uncertain. Germline V gene data show CDR1 as MDHEN and CDR2 as SYDVKM. This CDR3 has 13 residues. The V end lost 2 bases, the J end lost 0 bases, and 1 base lay between the germline ends. This CDR3 reads CASSLPNTGELFF. CDR3 nucleotides: TGTGCCAGCAGTTTACCGAACACCGGGGAGCTGTTTTTT.

Points on this clonotype: Since a much larger clone is just one base distant, this may be a read error. The chain uses TRBV12-3 or TRBV12-4 and TRBJ1-5; no definite D call. Trimming removed 3 bases at V and 1 base at J, with 10 bases between. CDR3 length: 15 residues. The CDR3 loop reads CASSLRVMSNQPQHF. The DNA of the CDR3 is TGTGCCAGCAGTTTGCGGGTCATGAGCAATCAGCCCCAGCATTTT.

The chain carries TRBV4-1 and TRBJ2-3, with TRBD2 matching over 7 bases. The CDR3 has 12 residues. Germline loops: CDR1 MGHRA, CDR2 YSYEKL. The junction had 4 bases not matched to a gene; V was cut back by 3 bases and J by 10 bases. Here the CDR3 DNA reads TGCGCCAGCAGCCAGGGCGGGGGAGCGCAGTATTTT. Protein product: CASSQGGGAQYF.

This clonotype occurred many times. The chain employs TRBV20-1 and TRBJ1-2; D uncertain. Trimming took 0 bases from V and 2 from J, leaving 13 bases between them. Germline CDR1 and CDR2: DFQATT and SNEGSKA (reference sequence). The CDR3 sequence is 15 residues long. The CDR3 DNA is TGCAGTGCTAGAGATTCTAGATGGGGAAACTATGGCTACACCTTC. Protein product: CSARDSRWGNYGYTF.

This clonotype has at least ten counts. The J gene is TRBJ1-1, the V gene TRBV28, with D possibly being TRBD1 (6 bases). Per the germline V gene, CDR1 is MDHEN and CDR2 is SYDVKM. Trimming cost V 6 bases and J 2 bases, with 16 bases left between them. The CDR3 sequence is 15 residues long. The CDR3 sequence is CASRITGSGNTEAFF. For the CDR3, the DNA is TGTGCCAGCAGGATAACAGGGAGCGGTAACACTGAAGCTTTCTTT.

The chain recombines TRBV4-1 with TRBJ1-3, with a tentative D call TRBD1 (6 bases). CDR3 size: 16 residues. Germline CDR1 MGHRA, CDR2 YSYEKL. With 0 bases removed from V and 1 base from J, the gap between germline ends came to 10 bases. The CDR3 loop reads CASSQDWGLSGNTIYF. As DNA, the CDR3 is TGCGCCAGCAGCCAAGATTGGGGGCTGTCTGGAAACACCATATATTTT.

This clonotype appeared many times. The chain carries TRBV18 and TRBJ1-5; no firm D call. Germline CDR1 is KGHSH and CDR2 is LQKENI. Trimming cost V 8 bases and J 2 bases, with 13 bases left between them. The CDR3 is 14 amino acids. CDR3 amino acids: CASHGPGGNQPQHF. In DNA, the CDR3 is TGTGCCAGCCATGGGCCCGGGGGCAATCAGCCCCAGCATTTT.

This clonotype was detected only a few times. The rearrangement uses TRBV20-1 and TRBJ2-3; tentative D call: TRBD2 (6 bases). The CDR3 consists of 11 residues. Germline V gene sequence: CDR1 DFQATT, CDR2 SNEGSKA (reference sequence). Deletions cut 3 bases from V and 5 bases from J, with 6 bases between. The CDR3 region has the DNA TGCAGTGCTAGGGGGGGAGATACGCAGTATTTT. The encoded protein is CSARGGDTQYF.

At least ten counts were recorded for this clonotype. This chain links TRBV29-1 with TRBJ2-1; 10 bases line up with TRBD1. Germline CDR1 and CDR2: SQVTM and ANQGSEA. The junction had 7 bases not matched to a gene; V was cut back by 0 bases and J by 8 bases. The CDR3 has 15 amino acids. In DNA form, the CDR3 reads TGCAGCGTTGAAGAAACGGGACAGGGGTCGGATGAGCAGTTCTTC. Translation: CSVEETGQGSDEQFF.

This clonotype occurred many times. The chain links TRBV7-8 to TRBJ2-1; 8 bases are shared with TRBD2. The germline V gene encodes CDR1 SGHVS and CDR2 FQNEAQ. With 0 bases clipped from V and 15 bases from J, the junction kept 4 bases outside the gene matches. The CDR3 is made up of 12 amino acids. The CDR3 loop is CASSLARREAFF. The CDR3 nucleotides are TGTGCCAGCAGCTTAGCTCGGCGGGAGGCGTTCTTC. Full variable domain (outside the CDR3, taken from reference TRBV7-8 and TRBJ2-1): GAGVSQSPRYKVAKRGQDVALRCDPISGHVSLFWYQQALGQGPEFLTYFQNEAQLDKSGLPSDRFFAERPEGSVSTLKIQRTQQEDSAVYLCASSLARREAFFGPGTRLTVL.

This clonotype showed up just a few times. The rearrangement links TRBV28 to TRBJ1-5; TRBD1 agrees at 8 bases. This CDR3 is 14 amino acids long. Germline V gene sequence: CDR1 MDHEN, CDR2 SYDVKM. The V gene end was trimmed by 6 bases and the J gene end by 3 bases; junction bases not matched to a gene: 4. The CDR3 coding sequence is TGTGCCAGCAGCTCGACAGGGGCCAATCAGCCCCAGCATTTT. Protein sequence: CASSSTGANQPQHF.

This clonotype occurred many times. V usage is TRBV30 and J usage is TRBJ2-1, with 12 bases identical to TRBD2. The CDR3 is 16 residues long. With 1 base clipped from V and 8 bases from J, the junction kept 9 bases outside the gene matches. Looked up from germline, CDR1 is GTSNPN and CDR2 is SVGIG (reference sequence). In DNA form, the CDR3 reads TGTGCCTGGAGTGCTTCTAGCGGGAGGGGAGCCGATGAGCAGTTCTTC. Its translation: CAWSASSGRGADEQFF. The complete variable domain, with remaining parts taken from reference TRBV30 and TRBJ2-1, reads SQTIHQWPATLVQPVGSPLSLECTVEGTSNPNLYWYRQAAGRGLQLLFYSVGIGQISSEVPQNLSASRPQDRQFILSSKKLLLSDSGFYLCAWSASSGRGADEQFFGPGTRLTVL.

This clonotype has ten or more counts. This rearrangement joins TRBV7-2 to TRBJ2-7, with D tentatively TRBD2 (6 bases). CDR1 is SGHTA, CDR2 FQGNSA, per germline. The CDR3 loop spans 12 amino acids. Trimming pared 3 bases from V and 6 bases from J, leaving 9 bases between. CDR3 in DNA: TGTGCCAGCAGCTTTACGGGGGTCGAGCAGTACTTC. Translated, it gives CASSFTGVEQYF.

This clonotype was detected many times. The CDR3 loop reads CASSYSRTFLTYEQYF. In DNA, the CDR3 is TGTGCCAGCAGTTATTCCCGGACGTTTTTGACCTACGAGCAGTACTTC. The chain combines TRBV6-5 with TRBJ2-7; D gene ambiguous. Deletions cut 3 bases from V and 2 bases from J, with 17 bases between. Germline V lookup: CDR1 MNHEY, CDR2 SVGAGI. The CDR3 consists of 16 residues.

This clonotype was seen many times. This chain connects TRBV20-1 to TRBJ2-7; 10 nucleotides align to TRBD2. Germline V gene sequence: CDR1 DFQATT, CDR2 SNEGSKA (reference sequence). The CDR3 length is 15 residues. Germline trimming cut 3 bases from V and 5 bases from J; bases unmatched to any gene: 10. The CDR3 region is CSASRAGGPSHEQYF. In DNA, the CDR3 is TGCAGTGCTAGTAGAGCGGGAGGGCCTTCTCACGAGCAGTACTTC.

In its sample, this clonotype was seen a few times. The chain recombines TRBV6-5 with TRBJ2-1; tentative D call: TRBD2 (6 bases). Germline V gene data show CDR1 as MNHEY and CDR2 as SVGAGI. This CDR3 has 15 residues. Trimming cost V 6 bases and J 5 bases, with 17 bases left between them. The CDR3 sequence: CASSPRVKRDNEQFF. In DNA, the CDR3 is TGTGCCAGCAGCCCCCGGGTGAAGCGGGACAATGAGCAGTTCTTC.